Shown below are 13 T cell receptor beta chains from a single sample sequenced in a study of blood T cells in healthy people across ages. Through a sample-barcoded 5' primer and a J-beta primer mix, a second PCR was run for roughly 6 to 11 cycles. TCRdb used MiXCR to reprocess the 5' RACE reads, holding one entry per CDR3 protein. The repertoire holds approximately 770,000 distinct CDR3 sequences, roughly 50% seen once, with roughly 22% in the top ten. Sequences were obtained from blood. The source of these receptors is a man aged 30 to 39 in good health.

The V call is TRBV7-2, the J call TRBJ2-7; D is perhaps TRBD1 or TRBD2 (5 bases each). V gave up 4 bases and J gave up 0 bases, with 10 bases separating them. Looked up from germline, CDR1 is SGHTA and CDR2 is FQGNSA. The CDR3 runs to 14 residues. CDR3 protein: CASSWDGSSYEQYF. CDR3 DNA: TGTGCCAGCAGCTGGGACGGAAGCTCCTACGAGCAGTACTTC.

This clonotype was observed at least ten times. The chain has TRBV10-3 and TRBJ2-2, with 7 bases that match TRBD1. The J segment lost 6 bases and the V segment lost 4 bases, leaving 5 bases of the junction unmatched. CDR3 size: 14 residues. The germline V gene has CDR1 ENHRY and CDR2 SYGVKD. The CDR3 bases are TGTGCCATCAGTGCCGGGCAGGGGGCCGGGGAGCTGTTTTTT. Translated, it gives CAISAGQGAGELFF.

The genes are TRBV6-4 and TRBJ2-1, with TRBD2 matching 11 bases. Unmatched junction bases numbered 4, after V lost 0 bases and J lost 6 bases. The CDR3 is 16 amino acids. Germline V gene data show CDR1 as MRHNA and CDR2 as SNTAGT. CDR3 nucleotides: TGTGCCAGCAGTGACTCTGCTAGCGGGAGGATCAATGAGCAGTTCTTC. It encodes CASSDSASGRINEQFF.

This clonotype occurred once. The CDR3 DNA reads TGTGCCAGCAGACCACCCCGGACAGGGAATCGCTATGGCTACACCTTC. This encodes CASRPPRTGNRYGYTF. The chain employs TRBV6-5 and TRBJ1-2; 8 positions agree with TRBD1. The CDR3 is made up of 16 amino acids. Germline CDR1 and CDR2: MNHEY and SVGAGI. The V and J ends lost 6 bases and 4 bases, in that order; junction bases with no gene match: 13.

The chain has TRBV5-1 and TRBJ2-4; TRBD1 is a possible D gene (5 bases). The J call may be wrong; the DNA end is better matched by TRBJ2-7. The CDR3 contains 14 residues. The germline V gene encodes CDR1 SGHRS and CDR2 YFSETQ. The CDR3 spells CASSWAGLADEQYF. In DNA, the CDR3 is TGCGCCAGCAGCTGGGCAGGGTTAGCAGACGAGCAGTACTTC.

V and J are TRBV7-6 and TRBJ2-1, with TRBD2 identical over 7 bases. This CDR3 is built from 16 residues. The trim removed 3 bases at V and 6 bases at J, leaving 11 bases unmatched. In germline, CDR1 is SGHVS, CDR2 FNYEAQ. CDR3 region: CASSFRFGDYGNEQFF. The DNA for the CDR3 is TGTGCCAGCAGCTTTAGATTCGGGGACTACGGCAATGAGCAGTTCTTC.

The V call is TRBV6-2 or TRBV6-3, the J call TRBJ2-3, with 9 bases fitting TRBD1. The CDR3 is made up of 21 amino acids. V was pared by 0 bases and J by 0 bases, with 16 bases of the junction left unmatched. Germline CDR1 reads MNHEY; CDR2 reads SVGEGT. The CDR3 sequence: CASSYSSALPGQGSSTDTQYF. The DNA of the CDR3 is TGTGCCAGCAGTTACTCGTCAGCCTTGCCGGGACAGGGTAGTAGCACAGATACGCAGTATTTT.

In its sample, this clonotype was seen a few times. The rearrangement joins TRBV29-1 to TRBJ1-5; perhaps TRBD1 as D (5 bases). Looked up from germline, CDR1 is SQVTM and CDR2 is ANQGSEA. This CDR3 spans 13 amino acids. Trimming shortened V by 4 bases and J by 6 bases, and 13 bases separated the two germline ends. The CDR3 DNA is TGCAGCGTTGGTGGAGGGGTGGGTCAGCCCCAGCATTTT. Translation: CSVGGGVGQPQHF.

CDR3 residues: CASSRGTSGREETQYF. CDR3 sequence (DNA): TGTGCCAGCAGTCGCGGGACTAGCGGTAGAGAGGAGACCCAGTACTTC. The rearrangement links TRBV12-3 or TRBV12-4 to TRBJ2-7; 11 nucleotides line up with TRBD2. The DNA end favors TRBJ2-5, so the J call may be wrong. CDR3 length equals 16 residues.

The CDR3 DNA sequence: TGTGCCAGCAGCTTGGTACAGCACTATGGCTACACCTTC. Translated, it gives CASSLVQHYGYTF. The chain joins TRBV5-5 to TRBJ1-2, with D unclear. CDR3 length: 13 residues. Trimming removed 0 bases from V and 3 bases from J, with 6 bases in between. Germline values: CDR1 SGHKS, CDR2 YYEKEE (reference sequence). The entire variable domain, with the rest obtained from reference TRBV5-5 and TRBJ1-2, is as follows: DAGVTQSPTHLIKTRGQQVTLRCSPISGHKSVSWYQQVLGQGPQFIFQYYEKEERGRGNFPDRFSARQFPNYSSELNVNALLLGDSALYLCASSLVQHYGYTFGSGTRLTVV.

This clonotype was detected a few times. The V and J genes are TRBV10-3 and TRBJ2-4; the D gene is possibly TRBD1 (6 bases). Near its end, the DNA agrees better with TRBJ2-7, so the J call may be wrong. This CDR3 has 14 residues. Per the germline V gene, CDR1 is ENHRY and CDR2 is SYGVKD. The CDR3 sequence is CAISGRQAPYEQYF. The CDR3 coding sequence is TGTGCCATCAGTGGTAGACAGGCCCCCTACGAGCAGTACTTC.

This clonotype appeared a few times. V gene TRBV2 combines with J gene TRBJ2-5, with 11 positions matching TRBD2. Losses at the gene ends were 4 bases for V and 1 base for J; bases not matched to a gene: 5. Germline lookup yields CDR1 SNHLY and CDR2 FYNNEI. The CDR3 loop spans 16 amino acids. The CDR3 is CASSVTSGDFQETQYF. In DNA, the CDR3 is TGTGCCAGCAGTGTGACTAGCGGGGACTTCCAAGAGACCCAGTACTTC. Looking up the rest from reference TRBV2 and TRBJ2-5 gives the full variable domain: EPEVTQTPSHQVTQMGQEVILRCVPISNHLYFYWYRQILGQKVEFLVSFYNNEISEKSEIFDDQFSVERPDGSNFTLKIRSTKLEDSAMYFCASSVTSGDFQETQYFGPGTRLLVL.

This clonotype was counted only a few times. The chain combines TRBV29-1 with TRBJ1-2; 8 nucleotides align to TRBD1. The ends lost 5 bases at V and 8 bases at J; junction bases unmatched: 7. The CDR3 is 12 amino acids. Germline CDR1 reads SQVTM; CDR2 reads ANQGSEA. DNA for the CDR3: TGCAGCGTTATCGGACAGGGTGGGGGCTACACCTTC. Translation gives CSVIGQGGGYTF.